Detailed here is one T cell receptor (beta chain). Antigen specificity is unknown. The data belong to a study of shared clonotypes between healthy human individuals. Germline V lookup: CDR1 SGDLS, CDR2 YYNGEE. Trimming removed 1 base at V and 7 bases at J, with 16 bases between. CDR3 length equals 15 residues. General study results and limits: It was observed that roughly 5.5% of naive CD4 clonotypes were shared across a handful of donors.

TCRdb's table, derived via immunoSEQ multiplex PCR, lists solely in-frame clones and lacks some. The table includes 2.3 million or so clones, more than 80% detected once. Material: naive CD4+ T cells from PBMCs. As for subset: CD45RA+ positively selected. This receptor was identified in a man aged 18 to 29 in good health. Some clones in this sample may be carry-over from other donors' samples. The V gene is TRBV9, the J gene TRBJ2-3; D unresolved. Here the CDR3 reads CASSVTPQGPNTQYF. The CDR3 nucleotides are TGTGCCAGCAGCGTAACGCCCCAAGGCCCGAATACGCAGTATTTT.